Sequencing of this TCR beta chain was carried out in a study of shared clonotypes between healthy human individuals. V lost 5 bases to trimming and J lost 4 bases; unmatched junction nucleotides: 8. CDR3 length: 15 amino acids. The V gene's germline CDR1 is SNHLY and CDR2 FYNNEI. The data were produced by immunoSEQ multiplex PCR, yet TCRdb's version contains in-frame clones alone and is incomplete. This sample has more than 900,000 clones; around 82% occur once, and the top ten carry around 0.61%. Adult donors, all healthy and HIV-negative, had no recent acute infections or vaccinations. This receptor was taken from a man in his late teens or twenties in good health. Some clones in this sample may be carry-over from other donors' samples. The sample taken for sequencing was memory CD4+ T cells from PBMCs. Noted subset: CD45RA-negative fraction. The chain uses TRBV2 and TRBJ1-3, with TRBD1 matching 7 bases. The CDR3 spells CASSYTGDPGNTIYF. Written as DNA, the CDR3 is TGTGCCAGCAGTTATACAGGGGATCCAGGAAACACCATATATTTT.